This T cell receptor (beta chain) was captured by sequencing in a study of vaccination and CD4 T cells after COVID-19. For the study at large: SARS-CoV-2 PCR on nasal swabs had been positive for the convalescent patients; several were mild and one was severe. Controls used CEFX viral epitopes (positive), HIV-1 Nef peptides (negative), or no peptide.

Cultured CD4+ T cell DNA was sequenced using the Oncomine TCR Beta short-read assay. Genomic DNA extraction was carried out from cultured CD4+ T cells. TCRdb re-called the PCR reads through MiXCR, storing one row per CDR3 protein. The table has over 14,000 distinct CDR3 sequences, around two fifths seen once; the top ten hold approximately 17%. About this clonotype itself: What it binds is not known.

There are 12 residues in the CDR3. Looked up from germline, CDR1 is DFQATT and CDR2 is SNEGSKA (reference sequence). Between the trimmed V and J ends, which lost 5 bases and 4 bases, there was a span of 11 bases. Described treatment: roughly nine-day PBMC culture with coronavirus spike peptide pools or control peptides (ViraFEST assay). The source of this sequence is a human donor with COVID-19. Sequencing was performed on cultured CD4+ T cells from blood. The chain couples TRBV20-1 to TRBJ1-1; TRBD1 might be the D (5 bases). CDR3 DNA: TGCAGTGCTGAGGTGGGGGGCACTGAAGCTTTCTTT. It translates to CSAEVGGTEAFF.